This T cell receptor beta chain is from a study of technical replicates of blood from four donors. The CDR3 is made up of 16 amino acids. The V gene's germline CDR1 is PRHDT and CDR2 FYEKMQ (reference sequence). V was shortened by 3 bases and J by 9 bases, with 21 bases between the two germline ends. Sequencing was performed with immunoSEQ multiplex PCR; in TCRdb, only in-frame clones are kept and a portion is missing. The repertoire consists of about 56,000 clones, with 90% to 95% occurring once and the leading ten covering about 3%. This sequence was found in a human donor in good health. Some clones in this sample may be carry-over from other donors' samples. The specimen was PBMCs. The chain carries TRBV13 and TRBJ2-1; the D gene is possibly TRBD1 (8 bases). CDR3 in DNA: TGTGCCAGCAGCTTGGAAGGACTAGGACAGGGCGGTGAGCAGTTCTTC. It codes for CASSLEGLGQGGEQFF.